This T cell receptor beta chain was identified during a study of cytomegalovirus exposure and HLA in healthy donors. CDR1 and CDR2 (germline): MNHEY, SMNVEV (reference sequence). The trim removed 4 bases at V and 14 bases at J, leaving 5 bases unmatched. The CDR3 is made up of 12 amino acids. The primer mix had 60 Vbeta and 13 Jbeta primers. The assay was immunoSEQ multiplex PCR, and TCRdb's table has in-frame clones only and misses some. The sample has fewer than 200,000 clones; 75% are singletons. The sample comprised PBMCs. The sequence was collected from a man between 18 and 29 years old in good health and CMV-seronegative. The J gene is TRBJ1-4, the V gene TRBV27; TRBD1 matches at 9 bases. CDR3 nucleotide sequence: TGTGCCAGCAGTTACCCCGGACAGGGGCTGTTTTTT. It translates to CASSYPGQGLFF.